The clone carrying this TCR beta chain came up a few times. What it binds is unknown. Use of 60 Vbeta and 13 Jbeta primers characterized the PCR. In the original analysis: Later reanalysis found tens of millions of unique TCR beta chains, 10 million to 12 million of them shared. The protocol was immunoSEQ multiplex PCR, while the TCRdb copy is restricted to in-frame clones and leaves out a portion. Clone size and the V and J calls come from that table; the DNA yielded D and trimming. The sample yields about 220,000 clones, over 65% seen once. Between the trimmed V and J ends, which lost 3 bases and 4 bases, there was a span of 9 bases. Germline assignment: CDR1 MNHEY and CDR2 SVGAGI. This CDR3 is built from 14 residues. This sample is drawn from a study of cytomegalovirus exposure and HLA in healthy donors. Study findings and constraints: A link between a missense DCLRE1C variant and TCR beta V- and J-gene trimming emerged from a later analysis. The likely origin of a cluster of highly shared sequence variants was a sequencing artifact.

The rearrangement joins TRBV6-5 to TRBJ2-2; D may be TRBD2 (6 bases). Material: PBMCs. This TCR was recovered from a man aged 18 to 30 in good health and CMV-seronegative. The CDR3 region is CASSYGGSTGELFF. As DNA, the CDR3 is TGTGCCAGCAGTTATGGGGGGAGCACCGGGGAGCTGTTTTTT.